The 21 T cell receptor beta chains reported below all come from one sample, sequenced in a study of response to subunit inactivated influenza vaccine. TCRdb fed the RT-PCR reads into MiXCR, producing one record per CDR3 protein. The table records roughly 190,000 distinct CDR3 sequences, about an eighth of them present only once. Here the sequenced sample was CD8+ T cells sorted from PBMCs, taken roughly 5 days after vaccination. The receptors were sampled from a man aged 50-60 years who received an inactivated influenza vaccine.

This clonotype turned up a few times. V gene TRBV6-5 combines with J gene TRBJ2-5, with 8 positions matching TRBD2. V lost 4 bases to trimming and J lost 3 bases; unmatched junction nucleotides: 4. From germline, CDR1 is MNHEY and CDR2 SVGAGI. This CDR3 has 14 residues. This CDR3 reads CASSFSAGEETQYF. DNA for the CDR3: TGTGCCAGCAGTTTTTCAGCGGGGGAAGAGACCCAGTACTTC.

The sample holds a few counts of this clonotype. CDR3 nucleotide sequence: TGTGCCACCAGCAGAGATTTGTGGGCGAGTTCCTACGAGCAGTACTTC. Translation: CATSRDLWASSYEQYF. The J gene is TRBJ2-7, the V gene TRBV15; D unresolved. The CDR3 spans 16 residues. Between the trimmed V and J ends, which lost 0 bases and 1 base, there was a span of 13 bases. Germline CDR1 LNHNV, CDR2 YYDKDF (reference sequence).

This clonotype was recorded at least ten times. The gene calls are TRBV20-1 and TRBJ1-1, with D uncertain. The CDR3 contains 13 residues. V lost 0 bases and J 1 base, leaving 6 bases between the germline ends. Germline CDR1 reads DFQATT; CDR2 reads SNEGSKA (reference sequence). CDR3 in amino acids: CSARDPGNTEAFF. The CDR3 region has the DNA TGCAGTGCTAGAGACCCAGGGAACACTGAAGCTTTCTTT.

This clonotype was seen a handful of times. This CDR3 reads CASREQGTLNTEAFF. The CDR3 nucleotides are TGCGCCAGCAGAGAACAGGGGACCTTGAACACTGAAGCTTTCTTT. This chain uses TRBV4-1 with TRBJ1-1, with 7 bases fitting TRBD1. In germline, CDR1 is MGHRA, CDR2 YSYEKL. The CDR3 sequence is 15 residues long. Trimming took 6 bases from V and 0 from J; bases not matched to a gene: 7.

The chain employs TRBV6-1 and TRBJ2-1, with TRBD2 matching 13 bases. The V segment lost 9 bases and the J segment 5 bases; nucleotides outside the gene matches: 16. Germline V gene lookup returns CDR1 MNHNS and CDR2 SASEGT. This CDR3 has 18 amino acids. In DNA form, the CDR3 reads TGTGCCAGTCTACCGAAAGGGACTAGCGGGGAAAACGACAATGAGCAGTTCTTC. It specifies CASLPKGTSGENDNEQFF.

This clonotype was seen a few times. This chain uses TRBV6-2 or TRBV6-3 with TRBJ2-3; D is uncertain. CDR3 length: 15 amino acids. V dropped 0 bases and J dropped 2 bases, with 9 bases sitting between them. CDR1 and CDR2 (germline): MNHEY, SVGEGT. Here the CDR3 reads CASSYSIRTTDTQYF. In DNA, the CDR3 is TGTGCCAGCAGTTACTCGATCAGGACCACAGATACGCAGTATTTT.

The rearrangement uses TRBV20-1 and TRBJ2-7; TRBD2 matches at 9 bases. CDR1 DFQATT and CDR2 SNEGSKA come from the germline V gene (reference sequence). This CDR3 comprises 15 residues. The V and J ends lost 0 bases and 2 bases, in that order; junction bases with no gene match: 5. The CDR3 spells CSARDLVAGAYEQYF. The CDR3 coding sequence is TGCAGTGCTAGAGATCTGGTAGCGGGAGCCTACGAGCAGTACTTC.

This clonotype was seen a handful of times. The rearrangement uses TRBV14 and TRBJ2-7; possible D gene TRBD1, 6 bases. The CDR3 runs to 14 residues. CDR1 is SGHDN, CDR2 FVKESK, per germline. The ends were cut back, 0 bases at V and 6 bases at J, with 12 bases in the middle. The CDR3 loop is CASSQDLGGGEQYF. CDR3 in DNA: TGTGCCAGCAGCCAAGACTTAGGGGGTGGCGAGCAGTACTTC.

This clonotype was picked up many times. The chain combines TRBV29-1 with TRBJ2-5, with 9 positions matching TRBD2. The CDR3 contains 14 residues. Germline lookup yields CDR1 SQVTM and CDR2 ANQGSEA. With 7 bases clipped from V and 1 base from J, the junction kept 7 bases outside the gene matches. Here the CDR3 DNA reads TGCAGCGCCCTTAGCGGGAGAAGCCAAGAGACCCAGTACTTC. The encoded protein is CSALSGRSQETQYF.

This sequence joins TRBV6-2 or TRBV6-3 and TRBJ2-2, with D maybe TRBD1 (6 bases). CDR1 and CDR2 (germline): MNHEY, SVGEGT. V was shortened by 0 bases and J by 6 bases, with 11 bases between the two germline ends. The CDR3 loop spans 15 amino acids. The CDR3 region is CASSYSTGLAGELFF. The CDR3 DNA reads TGTGCCAGCAGTTACTCGACAGGTTTAGCCGGGGAGCTGTTTTTT.

This chain joins TRBV10-3 and TRBJ1-2; no firm D call. Trimming left V 0 bases short and J 0 bases short, with 11 bases between. This CDR3 is built from 16 residues. CDR1 is ENHRY, CDR2 SYGVKD, per germline. The CDR3 reads CAISESPQRSNYGYTF. The CDR3 DNA is TGTGCCATCAGTGAGTCCCCACAGAGGTCTAACTATGGCTACACCTTC.

Regarding this clonotype: The junction departs from the called germline gene at one end, perhaps through a read error. CDR3 bases: TGCAGCGTGACGTTAACTAGCGAGAATTGGGATACGCGGTATTTT. As protein: CSVTLTSENWDTRYF. The rearrangement joins TRBV29-1 to TRBJ2-3; 7 nucleotides match TRBD2. This CDR3 contains 15 residues. Germline CDR1 SQVTM, CDR2 ANQGSEA.

In this sample, this clonotype turned up many times. The gene calls are TRBV12-3 or TRBV12-4 and TRBJ1-1; D is unresolved. The CDR3 has 14 residues. V lost 6 bases and J lost 6, with 17 bases in between. CDR3 sequence reads: CASSHPSRWAEAFF. CDR3 DNA sequence: TGTGCCAGCAGCCACCCGAGCAGATGGGCTGAAGCTTTCTTT.

DNA of the CDR3: TGCGCCAGCAGCCAAGAGGCCCCAGGAGGGGCTGGATCCTACGAGCAGTACTTC. It translates to CASSQEAPGGAGSYEQYF. V and J are TRBV4-1 and TRBJ2-7; maybe TRBD2 (6 bases). The CDR3 is 18 amino acids. CDR1 MGHRA and CDR2 YSYEKL come from the germline V gene. V was cut by 0 bases and J by 1 base, with 19 bases left in between.

There are a few counts of this clonotype. Being one base from a much bigger clone, this may be a read error. The chain combines TRBV21-1 with TRBJ2-2. TRBV21-1 is reported as a pseudogene. The CDR3 consists of 12 residues. The CDR3 protein is CASSMNTGELFF. The CDR3 DNA follows: TGTGCCAGCAGCATGAACACCGGGGAGCTGTTTTTT.

The gene calls are TRBV7-9 and TRBJ2-3, with TRBD2 matching over 16 bases. V was clipped by 7 bases and J by 6 bases; unmatched bases: 4. Germline V gene data show CDR1 as SEHNR and CDR2 as FQNEAQ (reference sequence). The length of the CDR3 is 15 residues. CDR3 DNA sequence: TGTGCCAGCACCCCGGGACTAGCGGGAGGGGATACGCAGTATTTT. As protein: CASTPGLAGGDTQYF.

The genes are TRBV5-1 and TRBJ2-5, with 11 positions matching TRBD1. The CDR3 covers 15 residues. Germline V gives CDR1 SGHRS, CDR2 YFSETQ. V was clipped by 3 bases and J by 4 bases; unmatched bases: 5. The CDR3 bases are TGCGCCAGCAGCTGGACAGGGGGCGCGGTAGAGACCCAGTACTTC. Residues: CASSWTGGAVETQYF.

In the case of this clonotype: At one boundary the junction diverges from the germline segment, which might be a read error. The chain joins TRBV4-3 to TRBJ2-3, with D tentatively TRBD1 (6 bases). The CDR3 loop spans 13 amino acids. Germline values: CDR1 LGHNA, CDR2 YSLEER. DNA for the CDR3: TGCGCCAGCAGCCAAGATCAAGGACAGCCAAGATGGTTT. Translating gives CASSQDQGQPRWF.

The chain recombines TRBV19 with TRBJ2-1; D not resolved. The germline V and J ends were trimmed by 4 bases and 1 base, with 11 bases remaining between them. The CDR3 is made up of 15 amino acids. Germline V gene lookup returns CDR1 LNHDA and CDR2 SQIVND (reference sequence). The CDR3: CASSTPQSSYNEQFF. The CDR3 DNA reads as TGTGCCAGTAGTACCCCCCAGAGTTCCTACAATGAGCAGTTCTTC.

The V and J genes are TRBV11-2 and TRBJ2-3; D gene unclear. The CDR3 covers 15 residues. Trimming left V 1 base short and J 0 bases short, with 8 bases between. The germline gives CDR1 SGHAT, CDR2 FQNNGV. The CDR3 reads CASSLVRLSTDTQYF. CDR3 nucleotides: TGTGCCAGCAGCTTAGTTCGCCTCAGCACAGATACGCAGTATTTT.

This clonotype was picked up a small number of times. The chain joins TRBV12-3 or TRBV12-4 to TRBJ2-7; no clear D. Trimming stripped 8 bases from V and 5 bases from J, with 13 bases between. The CDR3 spans 12 residues. DNA for the CDR3: TGTGCCAGCGGGTCTCAAAACGACGAGCAGTACTTC. Protein product: CASGSQNDEQYF.